What follows is one T cell receptor (beta chain) and its context. No antigen is known for it. This record belongs to a study of cytomegalovirus exposure and HLA in healthy donors. General observations from the study: Earlier analysis looked at TCR beta V segments, and most were productive about 90% or about 30% of the time. Cytomegalovirus-associated TCR beta chains were listed, numbering roughly 150.

Germline CDR1 reads SGHTA; CDR2 reads FQGNSA. Between the trimmed V and J ends, which lost 4 bases and 2 bases, there was a span of 14 bases. The CDR3 has 15 amino acids. PCR primers comprised 60 Vbeta and 13 Jbeta primers. Sequencing used immunoSEQ multiplex PCR; TCRdb keeps in-frame clones, though not all of them. There are 150,000 to 200,000 clones in the sample; around 65% occur only once, and 2.8% lies in the top ten. The receptor was isolated from a woman in her forties in good health and CMV-seropositive. V and J are TRBV7-2 and TRBJ2-5; possibly TRBD2 for D (5 bases). Sequenced input: PBMCs. CDR3 protein: CASSSLGEQQETQYF. For the CDR3, the DNA is TGTGCCAGCAGCTCCCTGGGAGAGCAACAAGAGACCCAGTACTTC.